This TCR beta chain was captured in a study of cytomegalovirus exposure and HLA in healthy donors. A single count supports this clone. The antigen is undetermined. PCR was performed using 60 Vbeta and 13 Jbeta primers. The table came from immunoSEQ multiplex PCR; TCRdb's copy has only in-frame clones and leaves some out. Counted here are more than 60,000 clones, 60% to 85% occurring once; the ten biggest clones make up roughly 5%. All the people who gave samples were healthy bone marrow donors. After removal of 6 bases from V and 1 base from J, the junction contained 3 bases not matched to a gene. Germline CDR1 LNHDA, CDR2 SQIVND (reference sequence). The CDR3 sequence is 16 residues long. General observations from the study: The investigators catalogued 150 to 200 TCR beta chains as cytomegalovirus-associated.

What was sequenced was PBMCs. The chain has TRBV19 and TRBJ2-6, with TRBD1 identical over 10 bases. The sequence derives from a male donor in good health and CMV-seropositive. The chain's CDR3 is CASRRTGGSGANVLTF. CDR3 sequence (DNA): TGTGCCAGTAGGAGGACAGGGGGATCTGGGGCCAACGTCCTGACTTTC.